This T cell receptor (beta chain) was identified during a study of blood T cells in healthy people across ages. Findings and caveats of the study: Among long-lived donors, naive CD4+ cells were more numerous and diversity higher than in aged donors.

A note on this clonotype: Antigen unknown.

Together with a sample-barcoded 5' primer, a J-beta primer mix was included in a second PCR lasting roughly 6 to 12 cycles. TCRdb analysed the 5' RACE reads with MiXCR anew, one entry per CDR3 protein. The sample records 1,500,000 or so distinct CDR3 sequences, less than 45% being singletons. The CDR3 is made up of 12 amino acids. CDR1 and CDR2 from the germline V gene are SGDLS and YYNGEE. Trimming left V 5 bases short and J 8 bases short, with 11 bases between. The donors, all healthy, were Caucasians living in Russia, aged roughly 6 to 100. Total RNA, at least 5.5 micrograms per sample, was extracted from PBMCs.

The material sequenced was blood. The source is a woman younger than 35 in good health. V and J are TRBV9 and TRBJ2-1; the D is unclear. CDR3 region: CASSSLGHEQFF. The CDR3 region has the DNA TGTGCCAGCAGTAGCTTGGGTCATGAGCAGTTCTTC.